This T cell receptor (beta chain) stems from a study of PD-1 blockade in classical Hodgkin lymphoma. Study-wide results and caveats: Still unresolved is the cause of the repertoire differences, which may be disease activity or prior therapy. Patients newly diagnosed and complete responders had comparable baseline diversity. Newly diagnosed patients reportedly trailed healthy donors in baseline TCR diversity. A significant rise in TCR diversity by C4D1 was seen for CD4+ but not CD8+ cells.

Details on this clone: The antigen remains unidentified.

Relapses following autologous stem cell transplantation were seen in all patients, with brentuximab vedotin exposure varying. The V gene's germline CDR1 is SGHVS and CDR2 FQNEAQ. Trimming left V 4 bases short and J 0 bases short, with 15 bases between. This CDR3 comprises 16 residues. Measured with immunoSEQ multiplex PCR; TCRdb has only the in-frame clones, and not every one. The data contain approximately 52,000 clones, approximately 73% of them seen just once; the ten biggest clones take up around 16%. J is TRBJ2-5 and V is TRBV7-8; a possible D gene is TRBD1 (6 bases). The specimen comprised peripheral blood mononuclear cells (PBMCs), sampled before the second cycle of nivolumab. The receptor was isolated from a human donor with classical Hodgkin lymphoma. The CDR3 spells CASSSSPDRDQETQYF. DNA of the CDR3: TGTGCCAGCAGCTCCTCCCCGGACAGAGACCAAGAGACCCAGTACTTC.